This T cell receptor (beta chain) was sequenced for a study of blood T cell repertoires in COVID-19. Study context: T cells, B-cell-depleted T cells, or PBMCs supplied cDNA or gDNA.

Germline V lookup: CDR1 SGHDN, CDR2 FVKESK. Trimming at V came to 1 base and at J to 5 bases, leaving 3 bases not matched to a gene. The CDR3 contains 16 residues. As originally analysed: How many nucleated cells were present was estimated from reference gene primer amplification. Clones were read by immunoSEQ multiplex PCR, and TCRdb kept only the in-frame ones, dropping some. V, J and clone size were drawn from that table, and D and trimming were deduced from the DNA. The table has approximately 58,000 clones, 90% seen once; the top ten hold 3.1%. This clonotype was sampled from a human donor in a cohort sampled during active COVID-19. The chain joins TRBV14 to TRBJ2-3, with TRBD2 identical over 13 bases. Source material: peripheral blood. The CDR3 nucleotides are TGTGCCAGCAGCCAAGGGAGGACTAGCGGGAGAGATACGCAGTATTTT. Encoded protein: CASSQGRTSGRDTQYF.